This TCR beta chain was found in a study of blood T cell repertoires in COVID-19. About the study: Recovered status applied to Cohort 3 donors who had two consecutive negative PCRs. It also applied to those with clearance or with symptom resolution. The analysed material was cDNA or gDNA that came from T cells, B-cell-depleted T cells, or PBMCs. Sites across the United States, Italy and Spain contributed samples from acute and convalescent COVID-19.

Trimming cost V 7 bases and J 12 bases, with 31 bases left between them. The CDR3 is 16 residues long. Germline loops: CDR1 MNHEY, CDR2 SMNVEV (reference sequence). Participant reports of clinical history set cohort assignment. The method was immunoSEQ multiplex PCR; TCRdb's version includes in-frame clones alone and lacks a portion of them. The sample holds approximately 210,000 clones, about nine tenths seen once. The V gene is TRBV27, the J gene TRBJ2-7; possible D gene TRBD2, 5 bases. The clonotype was recovered from a young man in a cohort exposed to, infected with or recovered from COVID-19 (not recorded which). The material sequenced was PBMCs or T cells enriched from blood (not recorded which). CDR3 DNA: TGTGCCAGCACGTACACGCGGACGGCCGCTCCCGGGGAGACGTACTTC. Its protein is CASTYTRTAAPGETYF.